The 27 T cell receptor beta chains below come from one sample, sequenced in a study of T cells expressing NK-cell markers. After re-calling the 5' RACE reads, TCRdb lists one entry per CDR3 protein, DNA absent. This sample's clone table lists 5,500 to 8,000 distinct CDR3 sequences. Sequenced sample: blood T cells: a sorted CD56 or NKG2C T cell subset, CD4+ or CD8+ T cells, or bulk PBMC T cells (not recorded which). The origin of the receptors is a man aged 18 to 69 in good health.

V gene TRBV6-4 combines with J gene TRBJ2-1; the TCRdb call, TRBD2, lacks DNA for checking. Germline CDR1 reads MRHNA; CDR2 reads SNTAGT. This CDR3 is 15 amino acids long. The CDR3 sequence: CASSTTSGARDEQFF.

J is TRBJ2-1 and V is TRBV24-1; TCRdb selects TRBD1, and the lack of DNA leaves this call unchecked. There are 17 residues in the CDR3. Germline lookup yields CDR1 KGHDR and CDR2 SFDVKD. CDR3 sequence: CATSDTQVPEAYNEQFF.

By frequency, this clonotype registers medium-sized (0.01 to 0.1%). The J gene is TRBJ1-6, the V gene TRBV7-9; TCRdb names TRBD1, which stays unverified in the absence of DNA. This CDR3 has 14 residues. CDR1 and CDR2 (germline): SEHNR, FQNEAQ (reference sequence). CDR3 sequence reads: CASSPDRESSPLHF.

This chain links TRBV6-4 with TRBJ2-1; TCRdb's assignment of TRBD1 cannot be checked, as there is no DNA. Germline-derived CDR1 and CDR2 are MRHNA and SNTAGT. This CDR3 region has 14 residues. This CDR3 reads CASSDSWGGNEQFF.

The genes are TRBV13 and TRBJ1-1; checking the TCRdb D call of TRBD1 is not possible without DNA. The CDR3 is made up of 14 amino acids. Germline V gene data show CDR1 as PRHDT and CDR2 as FYEKMQ (reference sequence). The CDR3 sequence: CASSVLYGTEEAFF.

This chain uses TRBV5-4 with TRBJ2-7; TCRdb picks TRBD2, but there is no DNA to check that call. The V gene's germline CDR1 is SGHNT and CDR2 YYREEE (reference sequence). This CDR3 contains 16 residues. The CDR3 spells CASSLGGTGGVDEQYF. The full variable domain, its missing parts supplied by reference TRBV5-4 and TRBJ2-7, is ETGVTQSPTHLIKTRGQQVTLRCSSQSGHNTVSWYQQALGQGPQFIFQYYREEENGRGNFPPRFSGLQFPNYSSELNVNALELDDSALYLCASSLGGTGGVDEQYFGPGTRLTVT.

V is TRBV20-1 and J is TRBJ2-3; the D call from TCRdb, TRBD2, cannot be confirmed without DNA. Looked up from germline, CDR1 is DFQATT and CDR2 is SNEGSKA (reference sequence). The CDR3 is 12 residues long. The CDR3 is CSATGGPGTQYF.

The V and J genes are TRBV2 and TRBJ2-1; lacking DNA, the TRBD2 call made by TCRdb goes unchecked. The CDR3 consists of 15 residues. Germline CDR1 reads SNHLY; CDR2 reads FYNNEI. The CDR3 here is CASSATGGLVSEQFF.

The chain employs TRBV20-1 and TRBJ1-2. The germline CDR1 and CDR2 sequences are DFQATT and SNEGSKA (reference sequence). This CDR3 is built from 15 residues. CDR3 sequence reads: CSARESGTPGRGYTF.

This chain joins TRBV20-1 and TRBJ2-1; TCRdb lists TRBD1, though no DNA is available to test this call. CDR3 length: 17 residues. Germline CDR1 and CDR2: DFQATT and SNEGSKA (reference sequence). CDR3 loop: CSASTPVDSRSYNEQFF.

The rearrangement joins TRBV20-1 to TRBJ1-4; absent DNA, TCRdb's TRBD1 call cannot be checked. The CDR3 runs 14 residues. Germline CDR1 reads DFQATT; CDR2 reads SNEGSKA (reference sequence). The CDR3 sequence: CSASAGGKGEKLFF.

The V gene is TRBV10-2, the J gene TRBJ2-5; without DNA, the TCRdb call of TRBD2 cannot be checked. CDR1 and CDR2 (germline): WSHSY, SAAADI. The CDR3 extends over 16 amino acids. CDR3 region: CASRGTSGGARETQYF.

V is TRBV4-2 and J is TRBJ2-7; with no DNA, the TCRdb D assignment of TRBD1 cannot be verified. Germline V CDR1 and CDR2: LGHNA, YNFKEQ. The CDR3 runs to 16 residues. The CDR3 here is CASSPQAGDRGYEQYF.

V gene TRBV18 combines with J gene TRBJ2-5; the D gene TCRdb calls, TRBD2, cannot be checked with no DNA. The CDR3 loop spans 16 amino acids. CDR1 and CDR2 from the germline V gene are KGHSH and LQKENI. The CDR3 here is CASSPASGGIQETQYF.

The rearrangement uses TRBV3-1 and TRBJ2-3; TCRdb's D call of TRBD2 is untestable without DNA. Germline assignment: CDR1 LGHDT and CDR2 YNNKEL (reference sequence). The CDR3 is made up of 16 amino acids. The CDR3 protein is CASSRSSGGPTNTQYF.

This chain joins TRBV6-1 and TRBJ2-1. Germline V gene lookup returns CDR1 MNHNS and CDR2 SASEGT. This CDR3 comprises 14 residues. The CDR3 sequence is CASSLRLEVNEQFF.

J is TRBJ2-5 and V is TRBV4-2; TCRdb's D gene call, TRBD2, goes unchecked for lack of DNA. There are 16 residues in the CDR3. CDR1 and CDR2 from the germline V gene are LGHNA and YNFKEQ. The CDR3 is CASSQDQLGGQETQYF.

The chain joins TRBV20-1 to TRBJ2-1; TCRdb outputs TRBD2, but without DNA this stays unchecked. From germline, CDR1 is DFQATT and CDR2 SNEGSKA (reference sequence). There are 14 residues in the CDR3. The CDR3 here is CSARTSGDYNEQFF.

The chain links TRBV6-4 to TRBJ2-2; TCRdb gives TRBD1 as the D gene, but with no DNA this cannot be confirmed. There are 16 residues in the CDR3. CDR1 and CDR2 from the germline V gene are MRHNA and SNTAGT. CDR3: CASSDSGANSAGELFF.

The chain joins TRBV20-1 to TRBJ2-7; TCRdb lists TRBD1, though no DNA is available to test this call. Germline assignment: CDR1 DFQATT and CDR2 SNEGSKA (reference sequence). The CDR3 runs 14 residues. The CDR3 loop is CSATPGGDFYEQYF.

The chain has TRBV28 and TRBJ2-7; TCRdb's assignment of TRBD1 cannot be checked, as there is no DNA. CDR1 and CDR2 from the germline V gene are MDHEN and SYDVKM. The CDR3 contains 15 residues. This CDR3 reads CASSTTGAGEYEQYF.

The chain links TRBV10-3 to TRBJ1-5; lacking DNA, the TRBD1 call made by TCRdb goes unchecked. The CDR3 has 16 residues. Germline values: CDR1 ENHRY, CDR2 SYGVKD. The CDR3 spells CAISRTGQNSNQPQHF.

V usage is TRBV11-2 and J usage is TRBJ2-5; TCRdb calls TRBD2, which cannot be checked without DNA. The CDR3 sequence is 21 residues long. Germline CDR1 SGHAT, CDR2 FQNNGV. The CDR3 sequence is CASSFPPLLKGLAGGLETQYF.

This clonotype ranks as large in terms of frequency. J is TRBJ2-2 and V is TRBV5-1; as DNA is missing, the TRBD2 call by TCRdb cannot be tested. Germline CDR1 and CDR2: SGHRS and YFSETQ. The CDR3 is 14 residues long. The CDR3: CASSPRGDTGELFF.

The V and J genes are TRBV7-2 and TRBJ1-4; TCRdb's D gene call, TRBD1, goes unchecked for lack of DNA. Germline loops: CDR1 SGHTA, CDR2 FQGNSA. There are 14 residues in the CDR3. CDR3 in amino acids: CASSRQGLGEKLFF.

V and J are TRBV6-1 and TRBJ1-4; TCRdb's D gene call, TRBD1, goes unchecked for lack of DNA. The CDR3 runs 14 residues. The germline CDR1 and CDR2 sequences are MNHNS and SASEGT. CDR3 amino acids: CASTSAHEVEKLFF.

This chain joins TRBV6-2 or TRBV6-3 and TRBJ2-3; TCRdb designates TRBD2, a call that cannot be tested without DNA. CDR1 is MNHEY and CDR2 is SVGEGT in the germline V gene. The CDR3 contains 15 residues. The CDR3 reads CASSPTSGGTDTQYF.